Reported below is one T cell receptor beta chain. Generated by immunoSEQ multiplex PCR, the TCRdb table keeps only in-frame clones and is missing some. This table holds roughly 150,000 clones, roughly nine tenths found once. The data were obtained in a study of blood T cell repertoires in COVID-19. The V and J ends lost 2 bases and 3 bases, in that order; junction bases with no gene match: 8. The germline V gene has CDR1 MNHEY and CDR2 SVGAGI. This CDR3 has 16 residues. The chain combines TRBV6-5 with TRBJ2-3, with 7 bases aligning to TRBD2. The sample comprised peripheral blood. The receptor was isolated from a man aged 55 to 70 with active or convalescent COVID-19. This CDR3 is CASSYLGLAVTDTQYF. The CDR3 DNA is TGTGCCAGCAGTTACCTCGGGCTAGCGGTTACAGATACGCAGTATTTT.